Presented here are 21 T cell receptor beta chains from one specimen sequenced in a study of cytomegalovirus exposure and HLA in healthy donors. With 60 Vbeta and 13 Jbeta primers, the PCR was carried out. Sequencing was performed with immunoSEQ multiplex PCR; in TCRdb, only in-frame clones are kept and a portion is missing. Listed are tens of thousands of clones; around 6.5% falls within the top ten. Sequencing used PBMCs. The receptors come from a woman in her thirties or forties in good health and CMV-seronegative.

V gene TRBV28 combines with J gene TRBJ2-7; 8 bases are a match to TRBD1. Trimming at V came to 8 bases and at J to 3 bases, leaving 6 bases not matched to a gene. Germline V gene sequence: CDR1 MDHEN, CDR2 SYDVKM. The CDR3 has 13 residues. CDR3 amino acids: CASAGQAIYEQYF. The CDR3, as DNA: TGTGCCAGCGCGGGACAGGCGATCTACGAGCAGTACTTC.

The genes are TRBV14 and TRBJ1-1; D call uncertain. Per germline, CDR1 SGHDN and CDR2 FVKESK. CDR3 size: 15 residues. Between the trimmed V and J ends, which lost 1 base and 3 bases, there was a span of 12 bases. Here the CDR3 reads CASSQVAGADTEAFF. CDR3 in DNA: TGTGCCAGCAGCCAAGTGGCGGGCGCTGACACTGAAGCTTTCTTT.

The chain couples TRBV30 to TRBJ1-4; D possibly corresponds to TRBD1 (5 bases). With 7 bases removed from V and 2 bases from J, the gap between germline ends came to 20 bases. The CDR3 consists of 16 residues. In germline, CDR1 is GTSNPN, CDR2 SVGIG (reference sequence). The CDR3 reads CASRQDSHATNEKLFF. CDR3 bases: TGTGCCTCGCGCCAAGACAGCCATGCGACTAATGAAAAACTGTTTTTT.

The gene calls are TRBV30 and TRBJ2-1; 8 nucleotides line up with TRBD1. This CDR3 spans 16 amino acids. The germline V gene has CDR1 GTSNPN and CDR2 SVGIG (reference sequence). V shed 1 base, J shed 3 bases, and the junction held 8 bases outside the gene matches. CDR3 amino acids: CAWSAPDREIYNEQFF. The CDR3 bases are TGTGCCTGGAGTGCCCCGGACAGGGAAATCTACAATGAGCAGTTCTTC.

In DNA form, the CDR3 reads TGTGCCAGCAGCTCCGGGACAGGGAGAGAAAAACTGTTTTTT. This translates into CASSSGTGREKLFF. V usage is TRBV7-9 and J usage is TRBJ1-4; 9 bases map to TRBD1. Germline V lookup: CDR1 SEHNR, CDR2 FQNEAQ (reference sequence). CDR3 length equals 14 residues. Trimming took 4 bases from V and 8 from J; bases not matched to a gene: 5.

The rearrangement joins TRBV5-1 to TRBJ2-7; D might be TRBD2 (6 bases). The CDR3 totals 12 residues. Trimming left V 7 bases short and J 2 bases short, with 10 bases between. CDR1 and CDR2 from the germline V gene are SGHRS and YFSETQ. The CDR3: CASAGTAYEQYF. DNA of the CDR3: TGCGCCAGCGCGGGGACCGCCTACGAGCAGTACTTC.

J is TRBJ1-5 and V is TRBV7-6, with D unresolved. Trimming pared 5 bases from V and 2 bases from J, leaving 7 bases between. Germline CDR1 and CDR2: SGHVS and FNYEAQ. This CDR3 is built from 13 residues. The DNA for the CDR3 is TGTGCCAGCAGCCGAGGCGGCAATCAGCCCCAGCATTTT. This encodes CASSRGGNQPQHF. The full variable domain, completed using reference TRBV7-6 and TRBJ1-5, is GAGVSQSPRYKVTKRGQDVALRCDPISGHVSLYWYRQALGQGPEFLTYFNYEAQQDKSGLPNDRFSAERPEGSISTLTIQRTEQRDSAMYRCASSRGGNQPQHFGDGTRLSIL.

CDR3 residues: CASSYEAPTNEKLFF. The CDR3, as DNA: TGTGCCAGCAGTTATGAGGCCCCAACTAATGAAAAACTGTTTTTT. This chain connects TRBV6-5 to TRBJ1-4; no reliable D call. The CDR3 has 15 residues. Looked up from germline, CDR1 is MNHEY and CDR2 is SVGAGI. V was clipped by 3 bases and J by 0 bases, with 8 bases between them.

The rearrangement uses TRBV28 and TRBJ2-2; TRBD1 agrees at 11 bases. V gave up 4 bases and J gave up 5 bases; unmatched junction bases: 9. The CDR3 sequence is 17 residues long. CDR1 MDHEN and CDR2 SYDVKM come from the germline V gene. CDR3 sequence (DNA): TGTGCCAGCAGTTCCCTTCTGGACAGGGGGCGAACCGGGGAGCTGTTTTTT. This translates into CASSSLLDRGRTGELFF.

CDR3 protein: CAWSLWTGPTSSPREQYF. The CDR3 DNA sequence: TGTGCCTGGAGTCTTTGGACAGGGCCCACCTCATCCCCTAGGGAGCAGTACTTC. This rearrangement joins TRBV30 to TRBJ2-7, with 8 bases aligning to TRBD1. CDR1 GTSNPN and CDR2 SVGIG come from the germline V gene (reference sequence). J was trimmed by 7 bases and V by 2 bases; bases with no gene match: 22. The CDR3 loop spans 18 amino acids.

The V gene is TRBV30, the J gene TRBJ1-1; 8 bases align to TRBD1. Germline trimming cut 5 bases from V and 3 bases from J; bases unmatched to any gene: 5. The CDR3 totals 13 residues. Germline V gene sequence: CDR1 GTSNPN, CDR2 SVGIG (reference sequence). The CDR3 DNA follows: TGTGCCTGGGACAGGGGCCAGGACACTGAAGCTTTCTTT. As protein: CAWDRGQDTEAFF.

The V and J genes are TRBV28 and TRBJ1-5; no firm D call. This CDR3 spans 12 amino acids. The V and J ends lost 4 bases and 6 bases respectively, with 7 bases between them. Germline loops: CDR1 MDHEN, CDR2 SYDVKM. The chain's CDR3 is CASSSPGQPQHF. In nucleotides, the CDR3 is TGTGCCAGCAGTTCTCCAGGTCAGCCCCAGCATTTT. Combining the CDR3 with reference TRBV28 and TRBJ1-5 gives the whole variable domain DVKVTQSSRYLVKRTGEKVFLECVQDMDHENMFWYRQDPGLGLRLIYFSYDVKMKEKGDIPEGYSVSREKKERFSLILESASTNQTSMYLCASSSPGQPQHFGDGTRLSIL.

This chain joins TRBV2 and TRBJ1-5, with a weak D call TRBD1 (5 bases). Germline-derived CDR1 and CDR2 are SNHLY and FYNNEI. V dropped 4 bases and J dropped 6 bases, with 16 bases sitting between them. The CDR3 spans 15 residues. CDR3 amino acids: CASSAPIRVGQPQHF. For the CDR3, the DNA is TGTGCCAGCAGTGCCCCAATCAGGGTAGGTCAGCCCCAGCATTTT.

Points on this clone: The same CDR3 arises from other DNA sequences in this sample as well. This sequence joins TRBV4-2 and TRBJ2-3, with D perhaps matching TRBD1 (6 bases). Trimming took 1 base from V and 3 from J, leaving 17 bases between them. This CDR3 has 17 amino acids. Germline V gives CDR1 LGHNA, CDR2 YNFKEQ. CDR3 DNA: TGTGCCAGCAGCCAAGCCGCCAGGGGCAGGGTGACAGATACGCAGTATTTT. Residues: CASSQAARGRVTDTQYF.

V gene TRBV9 combines with J gene TRBJ2-5, with TRBD2 identical over 10 bases. Losses at the gene ends were 0 bases for V and 5 bases for J; bases not matched to a gene: 10. This CDR3 comprises 17 residues. Germline V gene data show CDR1 as SGDLS and CDR2 as YYNGEE. The CDR3 loop reads CASSVGPGLAFGETQYF. Here the CDR3 DNA reads TGTGCCAGCAGCGTAGGGCCGGGACTAGCGTTTGGGGAGACCCAGTACTTC.

This chain connects TRBV7-2 to TRBJ2-5, with 7 bases aligning to TRBD2. Trimming removed 0 bases from V and 5 bases from J; junction bases left unmatched: 3. The germline V gene has CDR1 SGHTA and CDR2 FQGNSA. The CDR3 contains 14 residues. The CDR3 reads CASSLAGGAETQYF. DNA of the CDR3: TGTGCCAGCAGCTTAGCGGGAGGGGCTGAGACCCAGTACTTC.

The V and J genes are TRBV2 and TRBJ1-5, with unresolved D. This CDR3 contains 13 residues. Germline CDR1 is SNHLY and CDR2 is FYNNEI. V lost 8 bases and J 5 bases, leaving 13 bases between the germline ends. CDR3 nucleotide sequence: TGTGCCAGCGGTATGAGCCAGGATCAGCCCCAGCATTTT. It is translated as CASGMSQDQPQHF. Together with reference TRBV2 and TRBJ1-5, the CDR3 gives the full variable domain: EPEVTQTPSHQVTQMGQEVILRCVPISNHLYFYWYRQILGQKVEFLVSFYNNEISEKSEIFDDQFSVERPDGSNFTLKIRSTKLEDSAMYFCASGMSQDQPQHFGDGTRLSIL.

The chain has TRBV18 and TRBJ1-1; possible D gene TRBD1, 6 bases. CDR1 and CDR2 from the germline V gene are KGHSH and LQKENI. The CDR3 totals 15 residues. The ends were cut back, 2 bases at V and 4 bases at J, with 14 bases in the middle. Here the CDR3 DNA reads TGTGCCAGCTCACCATATTTGGGGGCGGGCACTGAAGCTTTCTTT. It encodes CASSPYLGAGTEAFF. Complete variable domain (other parts from reference TRBV18 and TRBJ1-1): NAGVMQNPRHLVRRRGQEARLRCSPMKGHSHVYWYRQLPEEGLKFMVYLQKENIIDESGMPKERFSAEFPKEGPSILRIQQVVRGDSAAYFCASSPYLGAGTEAFFGQGTRLTVV.

The chain uses TRBV18 and TRBJ2-7, with 8 bases aligning to TRBD1. CDR1 is KGHSH, CDR2 LQKENI, per germline. This CDR3 is 17 amino acids long. The V segment lost 0 bases and the J segment 4 bases; nucleotides outside the gene matches: 11. The CDR3 DNA reads as TGTGCCAGCTCACCACCCCAGACCGGGACAGGTAGATACGAGCAGTACTTC. Its protein product is CASSPPQTGTGRYEQYF.

The genes are TRBV9 and TRBJ2-1; 9 bases are shared with TRBD2. This CDR3 is 16 amino acids long. V shed 0 bases, J shed 5 bases, and the junction held 6 bases outside the gene matches. Germline lookup yields CDR1 SGDLS and CDR2 YYNGEE. CDR3 bases: TGTGCCAGCAGCGTAGAAGGTAGCGGGAGTGACAATGAGCAGTTCTTC. The encoded protein is CASSVEGSGSDNEQFF.

The chain has TRBV7-7 and TRBJ1-1; no definite D call. The CDR3 is 15 amino acids. The germline V and J ends were trimmed by 6 bases and 1 base, with 15 bases remaining between them. Germline CDR1 is SSHAT and CDR2 is FNYEAQ (reference sequence). The CDR3 nucleotides are TGTGCCAGCAGTCCTCACGGCGGCGGGAACACTGAAGCTTTCTTT. It translates to CASSPHGGGNTEAFF. The complete variable domain, with remaining parts taken from reference TRBV7-7 and TRBJ1-1, reads GAGVSQSPRYKVTKRGQDVTLRCDPISSHATLYWYQQALGQGPEFLTYFNYEAQPDKSGLPSDRFSAERPEGSISTLTIQRTEQRDSAMYRCASSPHGGGNTEAFFGQGTRLTVV.